Each of the 32 T cell receptor beta chains below was sequenced from the same sample in a study of cytomegalovirus exposure and HLA in healthy donors. Researchers ran the PCR with 60 Vbeta and 13 Jbeta primers. The assay was immunoSEQ multiplex PCR, and TCRdb's table has in-frame clones only and misses some. The table has over 200,000 clones, around 73% seen once. Sequenced material: PBMCs. The receptors were sampled from a male donor in good health and CMV-seronegative.

The V gene is TRBV14, the J gene TRBJ2-7, with a possible D match to TRBD2 (5 bases). Per the germline V gene, CDR1 is SGHDN and CDR2 is FVKESK. The length of the CDR3 is 13 residues. With 4 bases removed from V and 4 bases from J, the gap between germline ends came to 11 bases. This CDR3 is CASSPSSRYEQYF. The CDR3 DNA reads as TGTGCCAGCAGCCCGTCTAGCAGGTACGAGCAGTACTTC.

The rearrangement joins TRBV7-3 to TRBJ2-5, with a tentative D call TRBD1 (5 bases). The J call is in doubt because the DNA end fits TRBJ2-7 better. From germline, CDR1 is SGHTA and CDR2 FQGTGA. This CDR3 comprises 14 residues. The CDR3 DNA is TGTGCCAGCAGCCCCTCGGCAGGGCCCTACGAGCAGTACTTC. As protein: CASSPSAGPYEQYF.

The chain uses TRBV5-1 and TRBJ2-7; 9 positions match TRBD1. With 4 bases clipped from V and 2 bases from J, the junction kept 10 bases outside the gene matches. The CDR3 spans 16 residues. In germline, CDR1 is SGHRS, CDR2 YFSETQ. Written as DNA, the CDR3 is TGCGCCAGCAGCGGCGGAGGGACAGGGAATGCCTACGAGCAGTACTTC. Residues: CASSGGGTGNAYEQYF.

This clone has just a few counts. The genes are TRBV6-5 and TRBJ1-2; no clear D. The CDR3 consists of 13 residues. Germline values: CDR1 MNHEY, CDR2 SVGAGI. Trimming removed 6 bases at V and 6 bases at J, with 14 bases between. In nucleotides, the CDR3 is TGTGCCAGCAGAGACGAGGGTCTCGATGGCTACACCTTC. It yields the protein CASRDEGLDGYTF.

The chain employs TRBV28 and TRBJ2-5; the D gene is possibly TRBD2 (6 bases). The germline gives CDR1 MDHEN, CDR2 SYDVKM. Trimming removed 5 bases at V and 2 bases at J, with 9 bases between. CDR3 size: 13 residues. CDR3 sequence: CASSRLVQETQYF. The CDR3 region has the DNA TGTGCCAGCAGTAGACTAGTACAAGAGACCCAGTACTTC.

The rearrangement links TRBV6-5 to TRBJ2-3; D ambiguous. CDR1 is MNHEY, CDR2 SVGAGI, per germline. V lost 2 bases to trimming and J lost 2 bases, with 8 bases between them. The CDR3 is 14 residues long. In DNA form, the CDR3 reads TGTGCCAGCAGTTACCAAATGGCCACAGATACGCAGTATTTT. This translates into CASSYQMATDTQYF.

This clone was found once. The chain couples TRBV5-1 to TRBJ2-3; 7 bases fit TRBD2. The length of the CDR3 is 15 residues. J was trimmed by 1 base and V by 7 bases; bases with no gene match: 9. CDR1 and CDR2 from the germline V gene are SGHRS and YFSETQ. CDR3: CASSTAGDRTDTQYF. In nucleotides, the CDR3 is TGCGCCAGCTCGACGGCGGGAGACCGCACAGATACGCAGTATTTT.

V is TRBV5-1 and J is TRBJ2-2; the D gene is possibly TRBD2 (6 bases). V gave up 4 bases and J gave up 5 bases, with 15 bases separating them. Germline V gene sequence: CDR1 SGHRS, CDR2 YFSETQ. There are 15 residues in the CDR3. The CDR3 nucleotides read TGCGCCAGCAGCATCCTCGGGGGAAGTACCGGGGAGCTGTTTTTT. Translating it yields CASSILGGSTGELFF. Variable domain in full (rest from reference TRBV5-1 and TRBJ2-2): KAGVTQTPRYLIKTRGQQVTLSCSPISGHRSVSWYQQTPGQGLQFLFEYFSETQRNKGNFPGRFSGRQFSNSRSEMNVSTLELGDSALYLCASSILGGSTGELFFGEGSRLTVL.

The chain recombines TRBV2 with TRBJ1-5; D remains unclear. Deletions cut 6 bases from V and 2 bases from J, with 23 bases between. Per germline, CDR1 SNHLY and CDR2 FYNNEI. The CDR3 consists of 18 residues. As DNA, the CDR3 is TGTGCCAGCAGCGGCGATAAACGTGCGGGTGAGGGCAATCAGCCCCAGCATTTT. This sequence encodes CASSGDKRAGEGNQPQHF.

This chain uses TRBV18 with TRBJ1-5; D ambiguous. The V gene lost 6 bases and the J gene lost 2 bases, with 11 bases spanning the gap. This CDR3 region has 14 residues. The germline CDR1 and CDR2 sequences are KGHSH and LQKENI. The CDR3 bases are TGTGCCAGCTCTCGTGACGGGGGCAATCAGCCCCAGCATTTT. It is translated as CASSRDGGNQPQHF.

The chain carries TRBV14 and TRBJ1-2; 9 positions agree with TRBD1. From germline, CDR1 is SGHDN and CDR2 FVKESK. This CDR3 has 13 residues. J was trimmed by 8 bases and V by 7 bases; bases with no gene match: 8. This CDR3 reads CASTRDRVLGYTF. The CDR3 DNA follows: TGTGCCAGCACCCGGGACAGGGTATTGGGCTACACCTTC.

The J gene is TRBJ1-3, the V gene TRBV6-1; TRBD1 might be the D (5 bases). V lost 6 bases to trimming and J lost 4 bases, with 13 bases between them. Per the germline V gene, CDR1 is MNHNS and CDR2 is SASEGT. This CDR3 region has 14 residues. CDR3 nucleotide sequence: TGTGCCAGCAGGGCTCGGACAATGGGAAACACCATATATTTT. This translates into CASRARTMGNTIYF.

The chain is built from TRBV9 and TRBJ1-1; tentative D call: TRBD1 (6 bases). The CDR3 spans 14 residues. Germline lookup yields CDR1 SGDLS and CDR2 YYNGEE. V was pared by 3 bases and J by 6 bases, with 15 bases between. CDR3 nucleotide sequence: TGTGCCAGCAGCGAGAGGACAGAAAACCCTGAAGCTTTCTTT. This encodes CASSERTENPEAFF.

The chain recombines TRBV29-1 with TRBJ2-5, with D hard to call. Germline assignment: CDR1 SQVTM and CDR2 ANQGSEA. CDR3 length: 12 residues. Trimming shortened V by 5 bases and J by 1 base, and 8 bases separated the two germline ends. The CDR3 DNA reads TGCAGCGTTCAGGTTACCCAAGAGACCCAGTACTTC. This translates into CSVQVTQETQYF.

This chain links TRBV19 with TRBJ2-7, with 12 bases that match TRBD1. V lost 5 bases, J lost 6 bases, and 8 bases stayed unmatched. The CDR3 totals 15 residues. CDR1 is LNHDA, CDR2 SQIVND, per germline (reference sequence). CDR3 DNA: TGTGCCAGTAGTGATGCCGGGACAGGGGGCTCCGAGCAGTACTTC. It codes for CASSDAGTGGSEQYF.

This chain uses TRBV5-1 with TRBJ1-2, with D uncertain. Per the germline V gene, CDR1 is SGHRS and CDR2 is YFSETQ. V gave up 9 bases and J gave up 3 bases, with 15 bases separating them. The CDR3 loop spans 13 amino acids. CDR3 DNA sequence: TGCGCCACCTCGACCCCCGGAGACTATGGCTACACCTTC. Translation gives CATSTPGDYGYTF.

The CDR3 sequence is CASSLDGILLETQYF. The CDR3 bases are TGTGCCAGCAGCTTGGACGGGATCCTCTTAGAGACCCAGTACTTC. V gene TRBV5-4 combines with J gene TRBJ2-5; perhaps TRBD2 as D (5 bases). The ends were cut back, 0 bases at V and 4 bases at J, with 13 bases in the middle. Germline V gives CDR1 SGHNT, CDR2 YYREEE (reference sequence). The CDR3 is 15 amino acids.

V is TRBV2 and J is TRBJ1-5; TRBD1 aligns across 9 bases. Germline loops: CDR1 SNHLY, CDR2 FYNNEI. V lost 6 bases and J lost 0; bases outside the gene matches: 12. This CDR3 is built from 18 residues. Here the CDR3 DNA reads TGTGCCAGCAGGGCCGGGACAGGGAAGGGGGGTAGCAATCAGCCCCAGCATTTT. Its translation: CASRAGTGKGGSNQPQHF.

The genes are TRBV19 and TRBJ2-7; maybe TRBD2 (7 bases). The CDR3 runs to 17 residues. CDR1 and CDR2 (germline): LNHDA, SQIVND (reference sequence). V dropped 6 bases and J dropped 4 bases, with 25 bases sitting between them. The DNA for the CDR3 is TGTGCCAGTAGCCGGTCGGGGGGACAAATCCGGGGGTACGAGCAGTACTTC. As protein: CASSRSGGQIRGYEQYF.

The chain combines TRBV9 with TRBJ2-2; D might be TRBD1 (6 bases). This CDR3 has 16 amino acids. V shed 4 bases and J shed 1 base, with 14 bases lying between them. The germline gives CDR1 SGDLS, CDR2 YYNGEE. The CDR3 sequence is CASSLGADRNTGELFF. For the CDR3, the DNA is TGTGCCAGCAGCCTTGGAGCGGACAGGAACACCGGGGAGCTGTTTTTT.

The CDR3: CASRGRGGDEQFF. The CDR3 DNA reads TGTGCCAGCAGGGGGCGGGGGGGCGATGAGCAGTTCTTC. The chain recombines TRBV5-6 with TRBJ2-1, with 9 bases that match TRBD2. This CDR3 has 13 amino acids. V was pared by 5 bases and J by 8 bases, with 5 bases of the junction left unmatched. The germline V gene has CDR1 SGHDT and CDR2 YYEEEE. The whole variable domain, filled in from reference TRBV5-6 and TRBJ2-1, reads DAGVTQSPTHLIKTRGQQVTLRCSPKSGHDTVSWYQQALGQGPQFIFQYYEEEERQRGNFPDRFSGHQFPNYSSELNVNALLLGDSALYLCASRGRGGDEQFFGPGTRLTVL.

The sample holds one count of this clone. This rearrangement joins TRBV9 to TRBJ2-7; D is possibly TRBD2 (6 bases). Germline V gene sequence: CDR1 SGDLS, CDR2 YYNGEE. V dropped 1 base and J dropped 2 bases, with 10 bases sitting between them. This CDR3 has 14 amino acids. The CDR3 reads CASSVSTSTYEQYF. The CDR3 region has the DNA TGTGCCAGCAGCGTAAGTACTAGCACCTACGAGCAGTACTTC.

The V gene is TRBV7-3, the J gene TRBJ2-1, with 7 bases that match TRBD2. V was pared by 5 bases and J by 2 bases, with 9 bases of the junction left unmatched. This CDR3 is built from 16 residues. Germline assignment: CDR1 SGHTA and CDR2 FQGTGA. The CDR3 region is CASSPPGGGTYNEQFF. The CDR3 coding sequence is TGTGCCAGCAGCCCTCCTGGGGGGGGGACCTACAATGAGCAGTTCTTC. Looking up the rest from reference TRBV7-3 and TRBJ2-1 gives the full variable domain: GAGVSQTPSNKVTEKGKYVELRCDPISGHTALYWYRQSLGQGPEFLIYFQGTGAADDSGLPNDRFFAVRPEGSVSTLKIQRTERGDSAVYLCASSPPGGGTYNEQFFGPGTRLTVL.

CDR3 DNA: TGTGCCAGCAGCCCTACAACTATAGCGGTACAAGAGACCCAGTACTTC. This translates into CASSPTTIAVQETQYF. This chain uses TRBV9 with TRBJ2-5, with a possible D match to TRBD2 (6 bases). V shed 4 bases and J shed 2 bases, with 18 bases lying between them. Germline assignment: CDR1 SGDLS and CDR2 YYNGEE. The CDR3 totals 16 residues.

This clone has just one count. The chain employs TRBV9 and TRBJ2-1; TRBD2 agrees at 11 bases. Germline CDR1 SGDLS, CDR2 YYNGEE. J gave up 7 bases and V 4 bases, and 13 bases lay outside the gene matches. This CDR3 has 17 amino acids. CDR3 region: CASSPKGSSGRLNEQFF. CDR3 nucleotides: TGTGCCAGCAGCCCTAAGGGGTCTAGCGGGAGGTTGAATGAGCAGTTCTTC.

The chain has TRBV18 and TRBJ2-7, with TRBD1 identical over 11 bases. V trimming: 0 bases; J trimming: 6 bases; junction bases outside the gene matches: 1. Germline CDR1 KGHSH, CDR2 LQKENI. There are 14 residues in the CDR3. The CDR3 here is CASSPPGTGGEQYF. The CDR3 region has the DNA TGTGCCAGCTCACCACCTGGGACAGGGGGCGAGCAGTACTTC.

The chain carries TRBV19 and TRBJ2-7; tentative D call: TRBD2 (5 bases). From germline, CDR1 is LNHDA and CDR2 SQIVND (reference sequence). CDR3 length: 16 residues. Trimming cost V 4 bases and J 3 bases, with 19 bases left between them. The CDR3 region is CASSRADGREFYEQYF. CDR3 nucleotide sequence: TGTGCCAGTAGTAGAGCTGATGGGAGAGAATTCTACGAGCAGTACTTC.

J is TRBJ2-5 and V is TRBV28; 11 nucleotides match TRBD2. Germline trimming cut 4 bases from V and 5 bases from J; bases unmatched to any gene: 6. Germline V CDR1 and CDR2: MDHEN, SYDVKM. This CDR3 is built from 15 residues. The CDR3 region is CASSSIAGGGETQYF. CDR3 DNA sequence: TGTGCCAGCAGTTCAATAGCGGGAGGGGGGGAGACCCAGTACTTC.

The V call is TRBV5-1, the J call TRBJ2-1; 7 nucleotides align to TRBD2. The CDR3 loop spans 14 amino acids. The germline gives CDR1 SGHRS, CDR2 YFSETQ. J lost 7 bases, V lost 4 bases, and 8 bases had no gene match. The CDR3 nucleotides read TGCGCCAGCAGCCCGAACGCGGGAGTGAATGAGCAGTTCTTC. Translating gives CASSPNAGVNEQFF.

The chain joins TRBV2 to TRBJ2-7, with 11 bases lining up with TRBD1. The V gene end was trimmed by 7 bases and the J gene end by 7 bases; junction bases not matched to a gene: 12. The CDR3 contains 15 residues. Germline CDR1 SNHLY, CDR2 FYNNEI. The CDR3 region is CASIDPGTGGGEQYF. CDR3 coding DNA: TGTGCCAGCATCGATCCCGGGACAGGGGGGGGTGAGCAGTACTTC.

This sequence joins TRBV18 and TRBJ1-4; 7 bases map to TRBD1. Germline CDR1 and CDR2: KGHSH and LQKENI. Trimming cost V 2 bases and J 4 bases; bases outside gene matches: 4. The CDR3 contains 15 residues. CDR3 DNA: TGTGCCAGCTCACCATCCGGGACAGTTAATGAAAAACTGTTTTTT. It translates to CASSPSGTVNEKLFF.

J is TRBJ2-7 and V is TRBV6-5; D might be TRBD2 (5 bases). Germline V gives CDR1 MNHEY, CDR2 SVGAGI. There are 14 residues in the CDR3. Deletions cut 0 bases from V and 1 base from J, with 7 bases between. CDR3 in amino acids: CASSYSRTSYEQYF. CDR3 in DNA: TGTGCCAGCAGTTACTCGAGGACTTCCTACGAGCAGTACTTC.